This T cell receptor (beta chain) comes out of a study of blood T cells in healthy people across ages. This clonotype has just one count. Using a J-beta primer mix together with a sample-barcoded 5' primer, a second PCR was run for roughly 7 to 12 cycles. Each CDR3 protein is one row after TCRdb ran MiXCR on the 5' RACE reads. The sample carries 700,000 or so distinct CDR3 sequences, 22% recorded once. From germline, CDR1 is MNHEY and CDR2 SMNVEV (reference sequence). Trimming at V came to 6 bases and at J to 3 bases, leaving 7 bases not matched to a gene. This CDR3 is 15 amino acids long. The sequenced sample was blood. This TCR came from a man aged 70-80 years in good health. The chain has TRBV27 and TRBJ1-4, with 7 bases identical to TRBD1. The CDR3, as DNA: TGTGCCAGCAGGGAGGAGGGGGCGGCTAATGAAAAACTGTTTTTT. It translates to CASREEGAANEKLFF.